This is a list of T cell receptor beta chains from one sample in a study of T cell repertoires in cytomegalovirus infection. MiXCR was run by TCRdb on the reads, yielding one entry per CDR3 protein. The table lists about 89,000 distinct CDR3 sequences, roughly 29% of them singletons. For these TCRs, the target antigens are not known. Sequencing was performed on CD8+ T cells from cultured PBMCs, taken from culture after CMV antigen stimulation. The receptors originated from a human donor in good health (CMV status not recorded). Some clones in this sample may be carry-over from other donors' samples. CDR3s include the opening cysteine and the closing phenylalanine or tryptophan. D genes are given only for firm matches. Clone size appears in some rows only: once, few, many, or a class for an expanded clone.

d_call	v_call	j_call	clone_size	cdr3_aa	cdr3_nt
NA	TRBV2	TRBJ1-3	NA	CASSESVRVSGNTIYF	TGTGCCAGCAGTGAATCAGTAAGAGTCTCTGGAAACACCATATATTTT
NA	TRBV12-3/TRBV12-4	TRBJ2-5	NA	CASSPLGGLEETQYF	TGTGCCAGCAGTCCCCTGGGAGGATTAGAGGAGACCCAGTACTTC
TRBD1	TRBV19	TRBJ1-6	many	CASTRTGVGYLHF	TGTGCCAGTACCCGGACAGGGGTCGGTTACCTCCACTTT
NA	TRBV7-6	TRBJ2-1	few	CASSLGTIPSVYNEQFF	TGTGCCAGCAGCTTAGGGACTATCCCGTCGGTCTACAATGAGCAGTTCTTC
NA	TRBV10-2	TRBJ1-6	few	CASSESGALNSPLHF	TGCGCCAGCAGTGAGTCAGGAGCCCTTAATTCACCCCTCCACTTT
TRBD1	TRBV6-5	TRBJ2-7	many	CASSSWTGYEQYF	TGTGCCAGCAGTTCCTGGACAGGGTACGAGCAGTACTTC
TRBD2	TRBV28	TRBJ2-1	NA	CASSSRAGAYNEQFF	TGTGCCAGCAGTTCTAGAGCGGGGGCCTACAATGAGCAGTTCTTC
TRBD2	TRBV27	TRBJ2-3	NA	CASSPPTSGGVDTQYF	TGTGCCAGCAGTCCACCGACTAGCGGGGGGGTAGATACGCAGTATTTT
TRBD2	TRBV7-2	TRBJ2-7	many	CASSSSGGSYEQYF	TGTGCCAGCAGCTCTAGCGGGGGGTCCTACGAGCAGTACTTC
TRBD1	TRBV7-2	TRBJ1-4	NA	CASSLSLETGGTDEKLFF	TGTGCCAGCAGCTTGTCCTTGGAAACAGGGGGCACGGATGAAAAACTGTTTTTT
TRBD2	TRBV7-3	TRBJ2-3	many	CASSETSGGGTDTQYF	TGTGCCAGCAGCGAGACTAGCGGGGGGGGCACAGATACGCAGTATTTT
NA	TRBV10-2	TRBJ1-1	NA	CASNYAREAFF	TGCGCCAGCAACTACGCTAGGGAAGCTTTCTTT
TRBD2	TRBV6-8	TRBJ2-7	NA	CASSFGTSGNPYEQYF	TGTGCCAGCAGTTTCGGGACTAGCGGCAACCCCTACGAGCAGTACTTC
NA	TRBV6-1	TRBJ1-5	NA	CASTKDRYSNQPQHF	TGTGCCAGCACGAAAGACCGGTATAGCAATCAGCCCCAGCATTTT
TRBD2	TRBV6-1	TRBJ2-5	few	CASSWGTSGFQETQYF	TGTGCCAGCAGTTGGGGGACTAGCGGCTTCCAAGAGACCCAGTACTTC
TRBD1	TRBV7-8	TRBJ1-1	few	CASSLAGTVNTEAFF	TGTGCCAGCAGCTTAGCAGGGACAGTGAACACTGAAGCTTTCTTT
NA	TRBV5-4	TRBJ1-6	NA	CASSFEGEDNSPLHF	TGTGCCAGCAGCTTCGAGGGGGAAGATAATTCACCCCTCCACTTT
NA	TRBV24-1	TRBJ2-3	few	CATSLGAEDTDTQYF	TGTGCCACCAGTCTTGGGGCTGAGGACACAGATACGCAGTATTTT
TRBD1	TRBV12-3/TRBV12-4	TRBJ1-3	many	CASSSDRVLGNTIYF	TGTGCCAGCAGTTCGGACAGGGTTCTTGGAAACACCATATATTTT
NA	TRBV6-5	TRBJ1-1	NA	CASSLEGHQNTEAFF	TGTGCCAGCTCCCTCGAGGGACACCAGAACACTGAAGCTTTCTTT
NA	TRBV9	TRBJ2-3	NA	CASSVAGGLTDTQYF	TGTGCCAGCAGCGTAGCGGGGGGCCTGACAGATACGCAGTATTTT
TRBD2	TRBV2	TRBJ2-3	once	CASSFGGGDTQYF	TGTGCCAGCAGCTTCGGGGGGGGAGATACGCAGTATTTT
TRBD1	TRBV27	TRBJ1-2	NA	CASRNAGGDRGYGYTF	TGTGCCAGCAGAAACGCAGGCGGGGACAGGGGCTATGGCTACACCTTC
NA	TRBV27	TRBJ1-3	NA	CASSWGPGNTIYF	TGTGCCAGCAGTTGGGGACCTGGAAACACCATATATTTT
TRBD2	TRBV4-1	TRBJ2-1	NA	CASSPTSGVNEQFF	TGCGCCAGCAGTCCGACTAGCGGGGTTAATGAGCAGTTCTTC
NA	TRBV4-1	TRBJ1-2	NA	CASSPSPGGGYTF	TGCGCCAGCAGCCCAAGTCCCGGGGGGGGCTACACCTTC
NA	TRBV6-1	TRBJ1-4	NA	CASSDGDVGANEKLFF	TGTGCCAGCAGTGATGGGGACGTAGGGGCTAATGAAAAACTGTTTTTT
NA	TRBV10-3	TRBJ2-3	few	CAIRSESTDTQYF	TGTGCCATCAGGTCGGAGAGCACAGATACGCAGTATTTT
NA	TRBV7-8	TRBJ1-5	NA	CASSLAWPGKASNQPQHF	TGTGCCAGCAGCTTAGCGTGGCCAGGGAAGGCTAGCAATCAGCCCCAGCATTTT
TRBD2	TRBV7-9	TRBJ2-1	few	CASSLAGVVWNEQFF	TGTGCCAGCAGCTTGGCGGGGGTAGTCTGGAATGAGCAGTTCTTC
TRBD1	TRBV29-1	TRBJ1-1	few	CSLGQGMNTEAFF	TGCAGCCTTGGACAGGGAATGAACACTGAAGCTTTCTTT
NA	TRBV4-1	TRBJ2-1	NA	CASTPTVSESGEQFF	TGCGCCAGCACCCCGACCGTTTCGGAGAGCGGTGAGCAGTTCTTC
TRBD1	TRBV7-6	TRBJ2-7	NA	CASSARDRTYEQYF	TGTGCCAGCAGCGCTCGGGACAGAACCTACGAGCAGTACTTC
TRBD1	TRBV7-2	TRBJ2-7	NA	CASSSPGQGSYEQYF	TGTGCCAGCAGCTCACCGGGACAGGGGTCCTACGAGCAGTACTTC
NA	TRBV28	TRBJ1-2	NA	CATKDFKGTNYGYTF	TGTGCCACCAAGGATTTTAAGGGAACTAACTATGGCTACACCTTC
NA	TRBV12-3/TRBV12-4	TRBJ1-1	NA	CASSLESGGLQNTEAFF	TGTGCCAGCAGTTTAGAATCAGGAGGGCTCCAGAACACTGAAGCTTTCTTT
NA	TRBV7-9	TRBJ2-7	many	CASSLISYEQYF	TGTGCCAGCAGCCTCATCTCCTACGAGCAGTACTTC
TRBD1	TRBV2	TRBJ1-4	NA	CASSEGQATNEKLFF	TGTGCCAGCAGTGAGGGACAGGCAACTAATGAAAAACTGTTTTTT
TRBD1	TRBV6-1	TRBJ1-1	few	CASSDLAGGHTEAFF	TGTGCCAGCAGTGACTTAGCAGGGGGGCACACTGAAGCTTTCTTT
TRBD1	TRBV27	TRBJ1-2	NA	CASSFGDRTGYTF	TGTGCCAGCAGTTTCGGGGACAGGACTGGCTACACCTTC
NA	TRBV7-4	TRBJ1-1	once	CASSLFEGGPEAFF	TGTGCCAGCAGCTTATTCGAGGGGGGCCCTGAAGCTTTCTTT
TRBD2	TRBV7-9	TRBJ2-3	few	CASSPWGSGGPDTQYF	TGTGCCAGCAGCCCCTGGGGAAGCGGGGGGCCAGATACGCAGTATTTT
NA	TRBV28	TRBJ1-1	many	CASSLWRNTEAFF	TGTGCCAGCAGTCTATGGAGGAACACTGAAGCTTTCTTT
NA	TRBV5-1	TRBJ2-1	few	CASSLAPGTYNEQFF	TGCGCCAGCAGCTTGGCCCCAGGTACCTACAATGAGCAGTTCTTC
TRBD1	TRBV6-5	TRBJ1-1	once	CASRYNTRFVEDRGRNTEAFF	TGTGCCAGCAGATACAATACCCGATTTGTTGAGGACAGGGGGCGGAACACTGAAGCTTTCTTT
TRBD1	TRBV6-1	TRBJ1-2	many	CASSEAGTAYGYTF	TGTGCCAGCAGTGAAGCGGGGACAGCCTATGGCTACACCTTC
NA	TRBV7-6	TRBJ1-2	NA	CASSLWGYTF	TGTGCCAGCAGCTTATGGGGCTACACCTTC
NA	TRBV7-9	TRBJ1-5	NA	CASSLARGGVQPQRF	TGTGCCAGCAGCTTAGCGCGGGGGGGGGTTCAGCCCCAGCGTTTT
NA	TRBV6-1	TRBJ1-2	many	CASSLGLIYGYTF	TGTGCCAGCAGCTTAGGACTGATCTATGGCTACACCTTC